This passage covers 25 T cell receptor beta chains from one sample sequenced in a study of blood T cell repertoires in COVID-19. Profiling relied on immunoSEQ multiplex PCR, and the TCRdb table lists in-frame clones only, not all of them. The table lists around 250,000 clones, 75% to 95% of them singletons. What was sequenced was PBMCs or T cells enriched from blood (not recorded which). The source is a middle-aged man who had been exposed to COVID-19.

The chain links TRBV27 to TRBJ2-6; perhaps TRBD2 as D (5 bases). The length of the CDR3 is 14 residues. V dropped 6 bases and J dropped 4 bases, with 10 bases sitting between them. CDR1 and CDR2 from the germline V gene are MNHEY and SMNVEV (reference sequence). The CDR3 loop reads CASRLGVGANVLTF. The CDR3 bases are TGTGCCAGCAGGCTCGGGGTCGGGGCCAACGTCCTGACTTTC.

This chain connects TRBV4-3 to TRBJ2-1; 11 bases map to TRBD1. The V gene's germline CDR1 is LGHNA and CDR2 YSLEER. The CDR3 runs to 19 residues. V lost 0 bases to trimming and J lost 10 bases; unmatched junction nucleotides: 17. The CDR3 spells CASSQDNILFGQGAREQFF. CDR3 DNA sequence: TGCGCCAGCAGCCAAGATAATATCTTGTTCGGACAGGGGGCTCGGGAGCAGTTCTTC.

This rearrangement joins TRBV5-1 to TRBJ1-1; tentatively, D is TRBD1 (6 bases). The CDR3 is made up of 14 amino acids. V dropped 0 bases and J dropped 4 bases, with 10 bases sitting between them. CDR1 is SGHRS and CDR2 is YFSETQ in the germline V gene. CDR3 nucleotides: TGCGCCAGCAGCTTGGTGGGGGCGGGCACTGAAGCTTTCTTT. This sequence encodes CASSLVGAGTEAFF.

The chain joins TRBV30 to TRBJ1-5, with D tentatively TRBD1 (6 bases). CDR1 is GTSNPN and CDR2 is SVGIG in the germline V gene (reference sequence). Trimming cost V 0 bases and J 11 bases, with 11 bases left between them. There are 12 residues in the CDR3. Written as DNA, the CDR3 is TGTGCCTGGAGTGTCAGGGGTAGGGCCCAGCATTTT. Protein product: CAWSVRGRAQHF.

The rearrangement uses TRBV5-1 and TRBJ2-7; possibly TRBD1 for D (6 bases). Germline V CDR1 and CDR2: SGHRS, YFSETQ. The length of the CDR3 is 14 residues. V was trimmed by 4 bases and J by 5 bases, leaving 16 bases between them. The CDR3 protein is CASSRGTFLHEQYF. DNA for the CDR3: TGCGCCAGCAGCAGAGGGACATTTCTCCACGAGCAGTACTTC.

This chain connects TRBV9 to TRBJ2-1; possibly TRBD2 for D (5 bases). The CDR3 consists of 15 residues. Germline values: CDR1 SGDLS, CDR2 YYNGEE. V was cut by 0 bases and J by 3 bases, with 10 bases left in between. The CDR3 DNA follows: TGTGCCAGCAGCGTAGGGTCGGGATACTACAATGAGCAGTTCTTC. Translated: CASSVGSGYYNEQFF.

The chain carries TRBV9 and TRBJ2-7; 7 nucleotides agree with TRBD2. The CDR3 runs 15 residues. Germline V gives CDR1 SGDLS, CDR2 YYNGEE. V was pared by 4 bases and J by 0 bases, with 7 bases of the junction left unmatched. The CDR3, as DNA: TGTGCCAGCAGCCCTACGGCGGGAGACTCCTACGAGCAGTACTTC. Translating gives CASSPTAGDSYEQYF.

CDR3 sequence: CASSEGWGQESSYEQYF. The CDR3 DNA reads TGTGCCAGCAGTGAAGGGTGGGGACAGGAGAGCTCCTACGAGCAGTACTTC. This chain uses TRBV2 with TRBJ2-7, with 8 bases fitting TRBD1. The CDR3 totals 17 residues. From germline, CDR1 is SNHLY and CDR2 FYNNEI. Losses at the gene ends were 1 base for V and 0 bases for J; bases not matched to a gene: 8.

The V call is TRBV5-6, the J call TRBJ1-5; D might be TRBD1 (6 bases). The CDR3 runs to 16 residues. The V gene lost 5 bases and the J gene lost 4 bases, with 19 bases spanning the gap. Germline lookup yields CDR1 SGHDT and CDR2 YYEEEE. The CDR3 protein is CASSSFDRSENQPQHF. The CDR3, as DNA: TGTGCCAGCAGTTCTTTTGACAGGTCCGAGAATCAGCCCCAGCATTTT.

The genes are TRBV18 and TRBJ1-5; D unclear. This CDR3 comprises 16 residues. V was clipped by 2 bases and J by 6 bases, with 17 bases between them. Per germline, CDR1 KGHSH and CDR2 LQKENI. CDR3 in amino acids: CASSPGKGPGSQPQHF. CDR3 bases: TGTGCCAGCTCACCAGGTAAAGGTCCGGGGAGTCAGCCCCAGCATTTT.

The CDR3 nucleotides read TGTGCCAGCAGCTTAGAACTAATTTTAGCGGACGGGGACGAGCAGTACTTC. This translates into CASSLELILADGDEQYF. V gene TRBV11-2 combines with J gene TRBJ2-7; a weak D match, TRBD2 (6 bases). V was cut by 0 bases and J by 5 bases, with 20 bases left in between. The CDR3 contains 17 residues. Germline V gene lookup returns CDR1 SGHAT and CDR2 FQNNGV.

This sequence joins TRBV19 and TRBJ2-7; D is undetermined. V lost 5 bases, J lost 4 bases, and 18 bases lay in between. The CDR3 length is 15 residues. Looked up from germline, CDR1 is LNHDA and CDR2 is SQIVND (reference sequence). The CDR3 sequence: CASSPKLGAEYEQYF. For the CDR3, the DNA is TGTGCCAGTAGTCCCAAGTTAGGCGCGGAATACGAGCAGTACTTC. The full variable domain, with the rest looked up from reference TRBV19 and TRBJ2-7, is DGGITQSPKYLFRKEGQNVTLSCEQNLNHDAMYWYRQDPGQGLRLIYYSQIVNDFQKGDIAEGYSVSREKKESFPLTVTSAQKNPTAFYLCASSPKLGAEYEQYFGPGTRLTVT.

V is TRBV4-1 and J is TRBJ2-1; 14 positions match TRBD2. Germline V gene lookup returns CDR1 MGHRA and CDR2 YSYEKL. The CDR3 is 18 amino acids. The junction had 5 bases not matched to a gene; V was cut back by 4 bases and J by 0 bases. The DNA for the CDR3 is TGCGCCAGCAGCCTACGGACTAGCGGGAGGAGCTCCTACAATGAGCAGTTCTTC. Its translation is CASSLRTSGRSSYNEQFF.

The chain has TRBV12-5 and TRBJ2-7, with D tentatively TRBD2 (6 bases). This CDR3 comprises 13 residues. CDR1 and CDR2 from the germline V gene are LGHNT and FRNRAP. Deletions cut 4 bases from V and 2 bases from J, with 9 bases between. The CDR3 sequence: CASGYGRTYEQYF. For the CDR3, the DNA is TGTGCTAGTGGTTACGGGAGAACCTACGAGCAGTACTTC.

This chain uses TRBV11-2 with TRBJ2-2, with 9 bases aligning to TRBD1. Germline lookup yields CDR1 SGHAT and CDR2 FQNNGV. J lost 4 bases, V lost 4 bases, and 4 bases had no gene match. There are 15 residues in the CDR3. CDR3 in amino acids: CASSYLTGGTGELFF. In DNA, the CDR3 is TGTGCCAGCAGCTACCTGACAGGGGGCACCGGGGAGCTGTTTTTT. Using reference TRBV11-2 and TRBJ2-2 for the parts outside the CDR3, the full variable domain is EAGVAQSPRYKIIEKRQSVAFWCNPISGHATLYWYQQILGQGPKLLIQFQNNGVVDDSQLPKDRFSAERLKGVDSTLKIQPAKLEDSAVYLCASSYLTGGTGELFFGEGSRLTVL.

The genes are TRBV29-1 and TRBJ2-3; unclear D gene. The length of the CDR3 is 13 residues. Germline-derived CDR1 and CDR2 are SQVTM and ANQGSEA. V was shortened by 5 bases and J by 0 bases, with 9 bases between the two germline ends. CDR3 residues: CSVKQPSTDTQYF. The CDR3, as DNA: TGCAGCGTTAAACAACCCAGCACAGATACGCAGTATTTT.

The CDR3, as DNA: TGCGCCAGCAGCTTGTTGAACAGGGAGGGCCACGAGCAGTACTTC. Protein sequence: CASSLLNREGHEQYF. This chain connects TRBV5-1 to TRBJ2-7; possible D gene TRBD2, 7 bases. The V end lost 1 base, the J end lost 5 bases, and 16 bases lay between the germline ends. CDR1 is SGHRS, CDR2 YFSETQ, per germline. There are 15 residues in the CDR3.

The chain's CDR3 is CASITRQPLRNIQYF. CDR3 in DNA: TGTGCCAGCATAACAAGACAGCCTCTAAGGAACATTCAGTACTTC. This chain links TRBV2 with TRBJ2-4; perhaps TRBD1 as D (5 bases). This CDR3 comprises 15 residues. V gave up 7 bases and J gave up 7 bases, with 20 bases separating them. The V gene's germline CDR1 is SNHLY and CDR2 FYNNEI.

Turning to this clone: At the DNA level, this CDR3 is encoded by other sequences in the same sample as well. The chain couples TRBV28 to TRBJ2-3, with D possibly TRBD1 on 5 matching bases. This CDR3 has 12 amino acids. V was cut by 5 bases and J by 3 bases, with 6 bases left in between. Germline CDR1 MDHEN, CDR2 SYDVKM. Here the CDR3 reads CASSPGTDTQYF. The CDR3 coding sequence is TGTGCCAGCAGTCCAGGGACAGATACGCAGTATTTT.

The chain is built from TRBV27 and TRBJ1-4, with D perhaps TRBD1 (5 bases). This CDR3 has 14 residues. The germline CDR1 and CDR2 sequences are MNHEY and SMNVEV (reference sequence). V gave up 2 bases and J gave up 3 bases, with 7 bases separating them. CDR3 amino acids: CASSLGASNEKLFF. The CDR3 DNA reads as TGTGCCAGCAGTTTAGGGGCGTCTAATGAAAAACTGTTTTTT.

The chain employs TRBV6-1 and TRBJ1-2; 9 bases align to TRBD1. V dropped 2 bases and J dropped 5; count of bases not matched to a gene: 15. The germline gives CDR1 MNHNS, CDR2 SASEGT. This CDR3 comprises 18 residues. The CDR3 coding sequence is TGTGCCAGCAGTGAATTTCGTGCGGGACAGGGAGAAGAGTATGGCTACACCTTC. Translating it yields CASSEFRAGQGEEYGYTF.

This clone showed up just once. CDR3 amino acids: CASSESRDSPLHF. In nucleotides, the CDR3 is TGCGCCAGCAGTGAGTCGAGAGATTCACCCCTCCACTTT. The J gene is TRBJ1-6, the V gene TRBV10-1; D gene unclear. The V gene lost 0 bases and the J gene lost 8 bases, with 5 bases spanning the gap. Germline V gene data show CDR1 as WNHNN and CDR2 as SYGVQD (reference sequence). This CDR3 region has 13 residues.

The CDR3 sequence: CASSQGEDEQYF. The CDR3 region has the DNA TGTGCCAGCAGTCAGGGCGAAGACGAGCAGTACTTC. V gene TRBV12-3 or TRBV12-4 combines with J gene TRBJ2-7; D is perhaps TRBD1 (5 bases). The CDR3 consists of 12 residues. V was pared by 5 bases and J by 5 bases, with 10 bases between.

This chain links TRBV28 with TRBJ2-1, with TRBD2 matching over 7 bases. The CDR3 spans 16 residues. Germline CDR1 MDHEN, CDR2 SYDVKM. Losses at the gene ends were 8 bases for V and 3 bases for J; bases not matched to a gene: 13. The CDR3 loop reads CASGTTSATLYNEQFF. Written as DNA, the CDR3 is TGTGCCAGCGGCACAACTAGCGCTACCCTCTACAATGAGCAGTTCTTC.

The chain employs TRBV3-1 (or the pseudogene TRBV3-2) and TRBJ2-5, with 7 bases matching TRBD1. With V trimmed by 4 bases and J by 4 bases, 6 bases remained unmatched. Germline values: CDR1 LGHDT, CDR2 YNNKEL (reference sequence). CDR3 length: 14 residues. In DNA, the CDR3 is TGTGCCAGCAGCCGTTACAGGGGCGGAGAGACCCAGTACTTC. This translates into CASSRYRGGETQYF.